Included here is one T cell receptor (beta chain) sequence, with context. Which antigen it targets is not known. No quality values exist for individual bases; no much larger clone is one base distant. This sample is drawn from a study of blood T cell repertoires in COVID-19 (dated by TCRdb to 2019 to 2021). Regarding the study in general: The collaborator samples originated in the United States, Italy and Spain and spanned the acute and convalescent phases of COVID-19. The material from the prospective study consisted of cDNA or gDNA derived from T cells, B-cell-depleted T cells, or PBMCs. The dataset comprised deeply sampled blood TCRbeta repertoires from subjects exposed to, actively infected with, or recovered from COVID-19. The repertoires were made available in a free public database intended to serve as a resource for research on the immune response to SARS-CoV-2. The samples were drawn from the first 160 participants of the ongoing ImmuneRACE study and from about 1,200 subjects provided by 6 global collaborators. Sample metadata almost always included a de-identified subject ID, COVID-19 status, age in years and sex. Where available, HLA class I and class II types were obtained from metadata supplied by the sample provider rather than from assay-based typing.

TCRbeta CDR3 regions were amplified from genomic DNA using the immunoSEQ Assay, a bias-controlled multiplex PCR. The paper's data handling went like this. The number of nucleated cells in each sample was estimated by amplification of reference gene primers within the assay. To quantify the absolute abundance of each unique TCRbeta CDR3 rearrangement, sequence reads were collapsed and filtered. For each sample, productive Simpson clonality was calculated as the square root of Simpson's diversity index over productive rearrangements. Imported from immuneACCESS, the table was reduced by TCRdb to in-frame sequences with V and J called. These copies leave out some clones; in studies compared against another copy, an unresolved V gene accounts for under half, and the cause of the remainder is not known. The DNA was the basis for D and trimming; V, J and clone size are from that table. A total of under 150,000 clones appear in this sample, over 85% of them only once. The ten largest clones represent around 3.7% of the sample.

The CDR3 has 16 amino acids, counting the end cysteine and phenylalanine. Left in the record is the CDR3 DNA by itself, 48 bases read in frame from the first base. V was cut back by 4 bases and J by 4 bases, leaving a gap of 19 bases between them. The germline V gene yields SGHAT for CDR1 and FQNNGV for CDR2. What the work shows at the level of the full study, not this receptor alone: The amount of clinical and demographic metadata varied by source and participant and was provided uncurated.

Each collaborating institution followed its own protocols to collect whole blood in K2EDTA tubes. Collaborator samples were shipped for TCRbeta analysis as frozen whole blood, isolated PBMCs, or DNA extracted from either sample type. The source of this sequence is a man in his forties or fifties with active COVID-19. The sequenced sample consisted of peripheral blood. The receptor chain draws on TRBV11-2 and TRBJ1-2, with the D gene call left open. The CDR3 reads as follows: CASSSPPGPDAYGYTF. The bases are TGTGCCAGCAGCTCCCCCCCAGGCCCTGATGCCTATGGCTACACCTTC.